These T cell receptor beta chains were read from a single sample in a study of PD-L1 blockade in urothelial cancer. Here immunoSEQ multiplex PCR was the method, and the copy in TCRdb shows in-frame clones only, minus some. The table lists some 41,000 clones, approximately 90% of them singletons. The sequencing used PBMCs, collected around atezolizumab (anti-PD-L1) treatment. The receptors here all came from a man at least 80 years old with urothelial cancer. CDR3s include the opening cysteine and the closing phenylalanine or tryptophan. The D gene is left open where the match is weak. Clone size, where shown, is once, few, many, or a class for clones that have expanded.

>TRBJ1-5|TRBV11-2|.|TRBD1
TGTGCCAGCAGCTTGGACAGGGATCAGCCCCAGCATTTT
CASSLDRDQPQHF
>TRBJ2-2|TRBV2|.|.
TGTGCCAGCAGTGAAATAGCAAGTAGGGAGCTGTTTTTT
CASSEIASRELFF
>TRBJ1-1|TRBV5-1|.|.
TGCGCCTCGTCGCCACTCCACCAGAACACTGAAGCTTTCTTT
CASSPLHQNTEAFF
>TRBJ1-1|TRBV30|.|.
TGTGCCTGTTCGGAGGGTCCGAGGGCTTTCTTT
CACSEGPRAFF
>TRBJ2-7|TRBV7-2|once|TRBD2
TGTGCCAGCAGCCAACCGACTAGCGGGAGAAACGAGCAGTACTTC
CASSQPTSGRNEQYF
>TRBJ2-5|TRBV6-1|.|TRBD1
TGTGCCAGCAGTGGGGGACAGGGATTGGCTCAAGAGACCCAGTACTTC
CASSGGQGLAQETQYF
>TRBJ2-5|TRBV11-2|.|TRBD1
TGTGCCAGCAGCTCGGACAGGGGACAGACCCAGTACTTC
CASSSDRGQTQYF
>TRBJ1-2|TRBV28|.|TRBD1
TGTGCCAGCACCCCGCCAGGACAGGGGGCATGGTATGGCTACACCTTC
CASTPPGQGAWYGYTF
>TRBJ2-4|TRBV30|.|TRBD1
TGTGCCTGGGCCGGGACAGGGAACATTCAGTACTTC
CAWAGTGNIQYF
>TRBJ2-1|TRBV5-6|once|.
TGTGCCAGCAGCTCAGTCTATGAGCAGTTCTTC
CASSSVYEQFF
>TRBJ2-5|TRBV2|once|TRBD2
TGTGCCAGCAGACCGACTAGCAGCTACCAAGAGACCCAGTACTTC
CASRPTSSYQETQYF
>TRBJ1-2|TRBV7-2|.|.
TGTGCCAGCAGCTTACAGGGGCAGGATTCTAACTATGGCTACACCTTC
CASSLQGQDSNYGYTF
>TRBJ2-7|TRBV28|.|TRBD1
TGTGCCAGCATCCAGAGACAGGGTCTCTTCGAGCAGTACTTC
CASIQRQGLFEQYF
>TRBJ2-1|TRBV7-8|.|TRBD1
TGTGCCAGCAGCTGGGGACAGCCTTCCTACAATGAGCAGTTCTTC
CASSWGQPSYNEQFF
>TRBJ2-7|TRBV5-6|.|TRBD2
TGTGCCAGCAGCTTGGCCACTAGCGGTCCTTCCTACGAGCAGTACTTC
CASSLATSGPSYEQYF
>TRBJ2-1|TRBV25-1|.|TRBD2
TGTGCCAGCAGGGGGGGGAGGACCTGGAATGAGCAGTTCTTC
CASRGGRTWNEQFF
>TRBJ1-1|TRBV28|.|TRBD1
TGTGCCAGCAGCCCGCGGACAGGGGGACACACTGAAGCTTTCTTT
CASSPRTGGHTEAFF
>TRBJ1-1|TRBV6-6|.|.
TGTGCCAGCAGTTACTCGACAGACCTGAACACTGAAGCTTTCTTT
CASSYSTDLNTEAFF
>TRBJ1-4|TRBV4-1|.|.
TGCGCCAGCAGCCAAGATAGGGGATACGGGGAAAAACTGTTTTTT
CASSQDRGYGEKLFF
>TRBJ1-5|TRBV6-1|medium-sized|TRBD1
TGTGCCAGCAGCGGGACAGGGAGCAATCAGCCCCAGCATTTT
CASSGTGSNQPQHF
>TRBJ2-7|TRBV7-9|.|TRBD1
TGTGCCAGCAGCCTCCACGGACAGGGTGCCGAGCAGTACTTC
CASSLHGQGAEQYF
>TRBJ2-5|TRBV6-5|.|.
TGTGCCAGCAGGTCGGGAAGCTGGGAGACCCAGTACTTC
CASRSGSWETQYF
>TRBJ1-5|TRBV27|once|TRBD1
TGTGCCAGCAGGCCGCAGGACAGGGGTTATAGCAATCAGCCCCAGCATTTT
CASRPQDRGYSNQPQHF
>TRBJ2-6|TRBV5-1|.|.
TGCGCCAGCAGGATCGGGGAGGTTACTGGGGCCAACGTCCTGACTTTC
CASRIGEVTGANVLTF
>TRBJ1-4|TRBV5-1|.|TRBD1
TGCGCCAGCAGCCGTCGACAGGGCCCTTCAACTAATGAAAAACTGTTTTTT
CASSRRQGPSTNEKLFF
>TRBJ2-3|TRBV10-1|.|TRBD2
TGCGCCAGCAGTGCCGGGACTAGCGGGAGTCGGAGCACAGATACGCAGTATTTT
CASSAGTSGSRSTDTQYF
>TRBJ2-3|TRBV28|.|TRBD2
TGTGCCAGCGGCGAAAGGGGTGCTAGCGGGACTGATACGCAGTATTTT
CASGERGASGTDTQYF
>TRBJ1-1|TRBV11-2|few|.
TGTGCCAGCAGCTTATCGGTGAACACTGAAGCTTTCTTT
CASSLSVNTEAFF